The rows below give T cell receptor beta chains drawn from one sample of a study of vaccination and CD4 T cells after COVID-19. For these TCRs, the target antigens are not known. From the PCR reads, TCRdb called clonotypes with MiXCR, one entry per CDR3 protein. Of about 20,000 distinct CDR3 sequences in the sample, approximately 50% were seen once. The sample was CD4+ T cells from blood, cultured in vitro. The source is a human donor who had recovered from COVID-19. Each CDR3 is given with its conserved first and last residue. Fields, in order: J gene, V gene, clone size, D gene, CDR3 DNA, CDR3 protein. A D gene is named only where the DNA matches it firmly. The size field is filled for only some rows; it gives once, few, many or a size class.

TRBJ2-2	TRBV6-1	-	-	TGTGCCAGCGGAGACAGATTCTACACCGGGGAGCTGTTTTTT	CASGDRFYTGELFF
TRBJ1-5	TRBV20-1	-	-	TGCAGTGCTGGCCCTAACAATCAGCCCCAGCATTTT	CSAGPNNQPQHF
TRBJ1-1	TRBV7-9	-	TRBD1	TGTGCCAGCAGGAGAACGGGACAGGACGAAGCTTTCTTT	CASRRTGQDEAFF
TRBJ1-5	TRBV6-1	few	-	TGTGCCAGCTTATGGACGGGTAGCAATCAGCCCCAGCATTTT	CASLWTGSNQPQHF
TRBJ2-2	TRBV6-1	-	-	TGTGCCAGCAGTGGAACGAACACCGGGGAGCTGTTTTTT	CASSGTNTGELFF
TRBJ2-5	TRBV19	-	TRBD2	TGTGCCAGTAGTGTCCCGGGGGGGAGCGGAGAGACCCAGTACTTC	CASSVPGGSGETQYF
TRBJ1-5	TRBV7-9	few	-	TGTGCCAGCAGCTTAGTGGGGGCCCAGCCCCAGCATTTT	CASSLVGAQPQHF
TRBJ1-2	TRBV4-1	-	-	TGCGCCAGCAGCCAAGAGGCAGGGCCTAACTATGGCTACACCTTC	CASSQEAGPNYGYTF
TRBJ2-2	TRBV24-1	-	TRBD1	TGTGCCACCGCCGGGACAGGGACTGGCGGGGAGCTGTTTTTT	CATAGTGTGGELFF
TRBJ2-7	TRBV11-3	-	TRBD2	TGTGCCAGCAGCTTAAGCGGGAGTAACGAGCAGTACTTC	CASSLSGSNEQYF
TRBJ2-5	TRBV19	large	-	TGTGCCAGTAGTATCGAGGTAGGCGAGACCCAGTACTTC	CASSIEVGETQYF
TRBJ2-3	TRBV6-1	-	TRBD1	TGTGCCAGCAGTGGAGGGACAGGGACCACAGATACGCAGTATTTT	CASSGGTGTTDTQYF
TRBJ2-7	TRBV7-9	-	-	TGTGCCAGCAGCTTGACAGTTCAACACTACGAGCAGTACTTC	CASSLTVQHYEQYF
TRBJ1-2	TRBV28	-	TRBD1	TGTGCCAGCAGCCAACACAGGGGACTGAATGGCTACACCTTC	CASSQHRGLNGYTF
TRBJ2-5	TRBV6-2/TRBV6-3	few	-	TGTGCCAGCACGGTGGGAGGAGAGACCCAGTACTTC	CASTVGGETQYF
TRBJ2-3	TRBV3-1	-	-	TGTGCCAGCAGCCAAGCACAAGATAGCACAGATACGCAGTATTTT	CASSQAQDSTDTQYF
TRBJ1-6	TRBV7-3	few	TRBD1	TGTGCCAGCAGCCTCCTTGGGACAGGGTATAATTCACCCCTCCACTTT	CASSLLGTGYNSPLHF
TRBJ2-5	TRBV4-1	-	TRBD2	TGCGCCAGCAGCCAACGCGGACTAGCGGGAGTTGGGGGGGAAGAGACCCAGTACTTC	CASSQRGLAGVGGEETQYF
TRBJ1-2	TRBV30	-	-	TGTGCCTGGAGTCTGGGCAGGGACTATGGCTACACCTTC	CAWSLGRDYGYTF
TRBJ1-2	TRBV7-2	-	-	TGTGCCAGCAGCCCAGGGACTGTCGGCTACACCTTC	CASSPGTVGYTF
TRBJ1-1	TRBV21-1	-	-	TGTGCCAGCAGCAAACCCCCGAACACTGAAGCTTTCTTT	CASSKPPNTEAFF
TRBJ1-1	TRBV6-1	few	-	TGTGCCAGCGCCCGGCTTGAAGCTTTCTTT	CASARLEAFF
TRBJ1-5	TRBV19	-	TRBD1	TGTGCCAGTAGTATAATGAGACAGGGTAATCAGCCCCAGCATTTT	CASSIMRQGNQPQHF
TRBJ2-5	TRBV12-3/TRBV12-4	few	-	TGTGCCAGCAGTTTGGACAGTATCCAAGAGACCCAGTACTTC	CASSLDSIQETQYF
TRBJ1-6	TRBV27	-	-	TGTGCCAGCAGTTTCGGGCGCGGGCCAGGGGATTCACCCCTCCACTTT	CASSFGRGPGDSPLHF
TRBJ1-5	TRBV12-3/TRBV12-4	few	TRBD1	TGTGCCAGCAGGGACCGGACAGGGAATAGTCAGCCCCAGCATTTT	CASRDRTGNSQPQHF
TRBJ1-5	TRBV7-2	few	-	TGTGCCAGCAGTCGACAGCCCAATCAGCCCCAGCATTTT	CASSRQPNQPQHF
TRBJ1-2	TRBV2	few	TRBD1	TGTGCCAGCAGGGGACAGTCTAACTATGGCTACACCTTC	CASRGQSNYGYTF
TRBJ1-3	TRBV20-1	-	-	TGCAGTGCTAGACTAGGAAACACCATATATTTT	CSARLGNTIYF
TRBJ2-5	TRBV7-6	few	-	TGTGCCAGCAGTTCCGGGACGGAAGAGACCCAGTACTTC	CASSSGTEETQYF
TRBJ1-5	TRBV7-9	few	-	TGTGCCAGCAGCTTTACAGGAGGCAATCAGCCCCAGCATTTT	CASSFTGGNQPQHF
TRBJ2-3	TRBV11-2	-	-	TGTGCCAGCAGCTTACTATATACGTCAGATACGCAGTATTTT	CASSLLYTSDTQYF
TRBJ1-4	TRBV6-1	-	-	TGTGCCAGCACGCCAGAGCAGGGGAGGGAAAAACTGTTTTTT	CASTPEQGREKLFF
TRBJ2-6	TRBV7-9	-	-	TGTGCCAGCAGCCTCAGGGGGGGCCTCTCTGGGGCCAACGTCCTGACTTTC	CASSLRGGLSGANVLTF
TRBJ2-5	TRBV7-2	-	-	TGTGCCAGCAGCTTAGGGACAGTGGGGCCCCAGGAGACCCAGTACTTC	CASSLGTVGPQETQYF
TRBJ1-2	TRBV12-5	-	-	TGTGCTAGTGGTTCCGGATATGGCTATGGCTACACCTTC	CASGSGYGYGYTF
TRBJ2-6	TRBV27	-	-	TGTGCCAGCAGGGGCTCTGGGGCCAACGTCCTGACTTTC	CASRGSGANVLTF